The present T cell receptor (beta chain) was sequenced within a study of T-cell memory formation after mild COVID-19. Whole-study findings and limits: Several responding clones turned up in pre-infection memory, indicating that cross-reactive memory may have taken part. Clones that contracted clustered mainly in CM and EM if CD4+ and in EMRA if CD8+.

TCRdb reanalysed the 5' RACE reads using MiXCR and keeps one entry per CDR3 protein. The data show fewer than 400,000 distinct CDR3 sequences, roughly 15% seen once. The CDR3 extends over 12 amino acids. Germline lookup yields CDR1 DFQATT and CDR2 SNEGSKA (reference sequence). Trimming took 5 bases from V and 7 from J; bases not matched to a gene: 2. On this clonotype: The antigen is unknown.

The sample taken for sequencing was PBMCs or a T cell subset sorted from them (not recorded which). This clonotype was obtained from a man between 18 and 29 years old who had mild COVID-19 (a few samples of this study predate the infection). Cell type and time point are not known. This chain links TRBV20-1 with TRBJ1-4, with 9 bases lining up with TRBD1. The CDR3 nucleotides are TGCAGTGCTGTGGACAGGGGTGAAAAACTGTTTTTT. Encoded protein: CSAVDRGEKLFF.